Shown below are 28 T cell receptor beta chains from a single sample sequenced in a study of T cell clonotyping in hematopoietic cell transplantation. The time point denotes: recipient sample about 28 days before transplant, after cytoreduction. Using immunoSEQ multiplex PCR, the repertoire was profiled, and TCRdb retains in-frame clones only, with some absent. The profile shows thousands of clones, around 85% of them singletons. Sample: peripheral blood mononuclear cells, taken before stem cell transplant. These receptors came from a man aged 55 to 69 with acute myeloid leukemia. Some clones in this sample may be carry-over from other donors' samples.

The gene calls are TRBV5-1 and TRBJ2-7, with 13 bases matching TRBD2. J lost 2 bases, V lost 4 bases, and 3 bases had no gene match. This CDR3 region has 15 residues. Germline values: CDR1 SGHRS, CDR2 YFSETQ. The CDR3 nucleotides are TGCGCCAGCAGCGGGGGGACTAGCGGGACCTACGAGCAGTACTTC. Its protein product is CASSGGTSGTYEQYF.

The chain links TRBV5-6 to TRBJ1-3, with 9 bases fitting TRBD1. V was clipped by 2 bases and J by 6 bases; unmatched bases: 3. Germline CDR1 is SGHDT and CDR2 is YYEEEE. The CDR3 contains 14 residues. CDR3 sequence reads: CASSFGTGLNTIYF. The CDR3 region has the DNA TGTGCCAGCAGCTTCGGGACAGGGTTAAACACCATATATTTT.

The chain employs TRBV2 and TRBJ2-7; the match to TRBD1 covers 9 bases. The CDR3 runs 14 residues. Germline lookup yields CDR1 SNHLY and CDR2 FYNNEI. The J segment lost 0 bases and the V segment lost 6 bases, leaving 3 bases of the junction unmatched. The CDR3 loop reads CASRTGGASYEQYF. The CDR3 nucleotides are TGTGCCAGCAGGACAGGGGGGGCCTCCTACGAGCAGTACTTC. Full variable domain (outside the CDR3, taken from reference TRBV2 and TRBJ2-7): EPEVTQTPSHQVTQMGQEVILRCVPISNHLYFYWYRQILGQKVEFLVSFYNNEISEKSEIFDDQFSVERPDGSNFTLKIRSTKLEDSAMYFCASRTGGASYEQYFGPGTRLTVT.

The chain joins TRBV14 to TRBJ1-1, with D perhaps matching TRBD1 (5 bases). This CDR3 has 13 amino acids. The V gene's germline CDR1 is SGHDN and CDR2 FVKESK. Deletions cut 4 bases from V and 4 bases from J, with 10 bases between. In nucleotides, the CDR3 is TGTGCCAGCAGCCGGGCAGGGATCACTGAAGCTTTCTTT. Residues: CASSRAGITEAFF.

The CDR3 region has the DNA TGTGCCAGCAGTGATTGGCGCTCGAACACTGAAGCTTTCTTT. Encoded protein: CASSDWRSNTEAFF. The chain has TRBV6-1 and TRBJ1-1; D ambiguous. CDR3 length: 14 residues. Trimming removed 3 bases at V and 1 base at J, with 9 bases between. Germline V lookup: CDR1 MNHNS, CDR2 SASEGT.

The V and J genes are TRBV6-5 and TRBJ2-2, with D perhaps TRBD2 (7 bases). The germline V gene has CDR1 MNHEY and CDR2 SVGAGI. The CDR3 is made up of 14 amino acids. V lost 2 bases, J lost 6 bases, and 10 bases lay in between. The CDR3 bases are TGTGCCAGCAGTTACCGGGGGGCCCCCGGGGAGCTGTTTTTT. Protein sequence: CASSYRGAPGELFF.

The sample holds a few counts of this clone. The chain is built from TRBV9 and TRBJ1-5, with a tentative D call TRBD1 (5 bases). Trimming stripped 4 bases from V and 0 bases from J, with 14 bases between. The CDR3 contains 16 residues. CDR1 and CDR2 from the germline V gene are SGDLS and YYNGEE. In DNA form, the CDR3 reads TGTGCCAGCAGCCCAGGACACACTTTTAGCAATCAGCCCCAGCATTTT. Its protein is CASSPGHTFSNQPQHF.

The J gene is TRBJ2-3, the V gene TRBV27; 9 nucleotides agree with TRBD2. This CDR3 comprises 17 residues. The germline gives CDR1 MNHEY, CDR2 SMNVEV (reference sequence). Losses at the gene ends were 5 bases for V and 5 bases for J; bases not matched to a gene: 14. The CDR3 is CASSPGGSGRYGDTQYF. DNA for the CDR3: TGTGCCAGCAGTCCCGGGGGAAGCGGGAGGTATGGAGATACGCAGTATTTT.

This CDR3 reads CASSTGQGSDTQYF. CDR3 in DNA: TGTGCCAGTAGTACGGGACAGGGATCAGATACGCAGTATTTT. This chain links TRBV19 with TRBJ2-3, with 9 bases matching TRBD1. The CDR3 contains 14 residues. In germline, CDR1 is LNHDA, CDR2 SQIVND (reference sequence). The V segment lost 4 bases and the J segment 4 bases; nucleotides outside the gene matches: 3.

This clone is a singleton in its sample. The chain employs TRBV7-8 and TRBJ2-5; TRBD2 aligns across 9 bases. Trimming took 4 bases from V and 0 from J; bases not matched to a gene: 9. There are 17 residues in the CDR3. Germline V lookup: CDR1 SGHVS, CDR2 FQNEAQ. The CDR3 sequence: CASSSQTSGAYQETQYF. As DNA, the CDR3 is TGTGCCAGCAGCTCTCAGACTAGCGGAGCGTACCAAGAGACCCAGTACTTC. The full variable domain, its missing parts supplied by reference TRBV7-8 and TRBJ2-5, is GAGVSQSPRYKVAKRGQDVALRCDPISGHVSLFWYQQALGQGPEFLTYFQNEAQLDKSGLPSDRFFAERPEGSVSTLKIQRTQQEDSAVYLCASSSQTSGAYQETQYFGPGTRLLVL.

This clone was found a few times. The genes are TRBV30 and TRBJ1-5; D gene unclear. This CDR3 is built from 13 residues. Germline CDR1 is GTSNPN and CDR2 is SVGIG (reference sequence). V shed 4 bases and J shed 4 bases, with 11 bases lying between them. The CDR3: CAWNWGRNQPQHF. The CDR3 nucleotides read TGTGCCTGGAACTGGGGTAGGAATCAGCCCCAGCATTTT.

This chain joins TRBV29-1 and TRBJ2-2; D might be TRBD1 (6 bases). V lost 1 base, J lost 4 bases, and 7 bases lay in between. Looked up from germline, CDR1 is SQVTM and CDR2 is ANQGSEA. This CDR3 has 13 amino acids. CDR3 sequence: CSVEVQGTGELFF. The CDR3, as DNA: TGCAGCGTTGAAGTACAGGGCACCGGGGAGCTGTTTTTT.

The chain combines TRBV5-4 with TRBJ1-2; D gene ambiguous. CDR3 length equals 15 residues. The V end lost 1 base, the J end lost 5 bases, and 15 bases lay between the germline ends. Per germline, CDR1 SGHNT and CDR2 YYREEE (reference sequence). CDR3 protein: CASSLIARDLYGYTF. CDR3 DNA sequence: TGTGCCAGCAGCTTGATCGCCAGAGATTTATATGGCTACACCTTC.

J is TRBJ2-7 and V is TRBV7-2, with 9 nucleotides matching TRBD1. The CDR3 consists of 14 residues. Germline CDR1 and CDR2: SGHTA and FQGNSA. The ends lost 7 bases at V and 1 base at J; junction bases unmatched: 5. Here the CDR3 reads CASTGTGWSYEQYF. In DNA, the CDR3 is TGTGCCAGCACCGGGACAGGGTGGTCCTACGAGCAGTACTTC. Drawing the rest from reference TRBV7-2 and TRBJ2-7, the complete variable domain is GAGVSQSPSNKVTEKGKDVELRCDPISGHTALYWYRQSLGQGLEFLIYFQGNSAPDKSGLPSDRFSAERTGGSVSTLTIQRTQQEDSAVYLCASTGTGWSYEQYFGPGTRLTVT.

The chain is built from TRBV6-5 and TRBJ2-7, with a possible D match to TRBD1 (5 bases). The V gene lost 2 bases and the J gene lost 1 base, with 12 bases spanning the gap. The CDR3 is 15 amino acids. Germline assignment: CDR1 MNHEY and CDR2 SVGAGI. CDR3 nucleotides: TGTGCCAGCAGTTACCAGGGCTCCCTTTCCTACGAGCAGTACTTC. Translating gives CASSYQGSLSYEQYF.

The rearrangement joins TRBV30 to TRBJ2-7; D unclear. CDR1 and CDR2 from the germline V gene are GTSNPN and SVGIG (reference sequence). This CDR3 comprises 11 residues. Trimming left V 2 bases short and J 4 bases short, with 6 bases between. The DNA of the CDR3 is TGTGCCTGGAGTAATCAGTACGAGCAGTACTTC. It codes for CAWSNQYEQYF.

The CDR3, as DNA: TGTGCCAGCCCCCCGGGGGGAAAGTACAATGAGCAGTTCTTC. As protein: CASPPGGKYNEQFF. The V and J genes are TRBV2 and TRBJ2-1, with TRBD2 identical over 7 bases. V dropped 8 bases and J dropped 4; count of bases not matched to a gene: 8. The V gene's germline CDR1 is SNHLY and CDR2 FYNNEI. This CDR3 has 14 residues.

The chain combines TRBV1 with TRBJ2-1; the table names TRBD2, a call not compared with the DNA. TRBV1 is assigned pseudogene status. The CDR3 is 14 residues long. CDR3 region: CTSSQEARYNEQFF. DNA of the CDR3: TGCACCAGCAGCCAAGAGGCTAGATACAATGAGCAGTTCTTC.

The genes are TRBV6-1 and TRBJ2-7; D remains ambiguous. Germline V gene data show CDR1 as MNHNS and CDR2 as SASEGT. V was cut by 4 bases and J by 3 bases, with 10 bases left in between. The CDR3 runs to 13 residues. The CDR3 is CASSVWARYEQYF. The CDR3 region has the DNA TGTGCCAGCAGTGTTTGGGCACGCTACGAGCAGTACTTC.

The chain uses TRBV9 and TRBJ2-3, with a possible D match to TRBD1 (6 bases). CDR1 and CDR2 (germline): SGDLS, YYNGEE. The CDR3 length is 12 residues. V lost 7 bases to trimming and J lost 4 bases, with 10 bases between them. The CDR3 loop reads CASQGRADTQYF. Here the CDR3 DNA reads TGTGCCAGCCAGGGGCGCGCAGATACGCAGTATTTT.

The chain combines TRBV7-2 with TRBJ2-3, with D possibly TRBD2 on 6 matching bases. Germline-derived CDR1 and CDR2 are SGHTA and FQGNSA. V gave up 5 bases and J gave up 3 bases, with 12 bases separating them. This CDR3 contains 14 residues. The CDR3 loop is CASSPGLRTDTQYF. The DNA of the CDR3 is TGTGCCAGCAGCCCGGGACTCCGAACAGATACGCAGTATTTT.

The chain couples TRBV9 to TRBJ1-5; D is unresolved. V shed 3 bases and J shed 2 bases, with 12 bases lying between them. CDR1 is SGDLS and CDR2 is YYNGEE in the germline V gene. This CDR3 is built from 15 residues. The CDR3 spells CASSGGGMGNQPQHF. In DNA form, the CDR3 reads TGTGCCAGCAGCGGGGGAGGGATGGGCAATCAGCCCCAGCATTTT.

The chain joins TRBV28 to TRBJ2-7; TRBD2 matches 9 bases. The junction had 8 bases not matched to a gene; V was cut back by 0 bases and J by 2 bases. Germline V gene data show CDR1 as MDHEN and CDR2 as SYDVKM. The length of the CDR3 is 17 residues. The CDR3 loop is CASSLWTLAGTTYEQYF. The CDR3, as DNA: TGTGCCAGCAGTTTATGGACCCTAGCGGGAACAACCTACGAGCAGTACTTC.

This clone was observed a few times. The gene calls are TRBV6-5 and TRBJ2-7; no firm D call. CDR3 length: 14 residues. V was trimmed by 2 bases and J by 4 bases, leaving 12 bases between them. Per the germline V gene, CDR1 is MNHEY and CDR2 is SVGAGI. DNA of the CDR3: TGTGCCAGCAGTTACCGGCGGCAACTATACGAGCAGTACTTC. Translating gives CASSYRRQLYEQYF.

The chain has TRBV7-8 and TRBJ2-4; TRBD1 matches 9 bases. The CDR3 length is 14 residues. Per germline, CDR1 SGHVS and CDR2 FQNEAQ. V lost 3 bases to trimming and J lost 11 bases; unmatched junction nucleotides: 8. The CDR3 DNA follows: TGTGCCAGCAGCTTTACGGGACAGGGAGAGGTTCAGTACTTC. Translation gives CASSFTGQGEVQYF. The complete variable domain, with remaining parts taken from reference TRBV7-8 and TRBJ2-4, reads GAGVSQSPRYKVAKRGQDVALRCDPISGHVSLFWYQQALGQGPEFLTYFQNEAQLDKSGLPSDRFFAERPEGSVSTLKIQRTQQEDSAVYLCASSFTGQGEVQYFGAGTRLSVL.

The rearrangement uses TRBV2 and TRBJ2-1; 9 bases agree with TRBD1. Looked up from germline, CDR1 is SNHLY and CDR2 is FYNNEI. This CDR3 contains 14 residues. With V trimmed by 4 bases and J by 8 bases, 6 bases remained unmatched. The CDR3 protein is CASSVDRGRDEQFF. CDR3 nucleotides: TGTGCCAGCAGTGTGGACAGGGGAAGGGATGAGCAGTTCTTC.

The chain uses TRBV6-1 and TRBJ2-3, with D possibly TRBD2 on 5 matching bases. Germline assignment: CDR1 MNHNS and CDR2 SASEGT. The V end lost 3 bases, the J end lost 4 bases, and 5 bases lay between the germline ends. The CDR3 is made up of 12 amino acids. The CDR3: CASSDGADTQYF. CDR3 coding DNA: TGTGCCAGCAGTGACGGGGCAGATACGCAGTATTTT.

This chain joins TRBV27 and TRBJ2-7; weak D call: TRBD2 (5 bases). Germline CDR1 is MNHEY and CDR2 is SMNVEV (reference sequence). V was pared by 4 bases and J by 4 bases, with 11 bases between. This CDR3 is built from 13 residues. The CDR3 DNA reads as TGTGCCAGCAGTTCTTTCGGGGAGTACGAGCAGTACTTC. The encoded protein is CASSSFGEYEQYF.